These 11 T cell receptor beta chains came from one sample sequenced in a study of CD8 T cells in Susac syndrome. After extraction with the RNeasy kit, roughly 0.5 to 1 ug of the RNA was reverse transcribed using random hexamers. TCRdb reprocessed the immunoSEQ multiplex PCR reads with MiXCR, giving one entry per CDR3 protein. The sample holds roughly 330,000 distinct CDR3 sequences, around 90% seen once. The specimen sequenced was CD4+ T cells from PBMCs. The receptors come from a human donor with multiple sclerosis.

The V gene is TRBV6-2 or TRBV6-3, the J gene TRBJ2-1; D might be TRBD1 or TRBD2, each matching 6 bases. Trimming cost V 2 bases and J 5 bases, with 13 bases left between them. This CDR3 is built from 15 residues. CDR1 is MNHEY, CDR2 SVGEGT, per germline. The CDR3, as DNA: TGTGCCAGCAGTTACGGGGGGTCAGGGGACAATGAGCAGTTCTTC. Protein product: CASSYGGSGDNEQFF.

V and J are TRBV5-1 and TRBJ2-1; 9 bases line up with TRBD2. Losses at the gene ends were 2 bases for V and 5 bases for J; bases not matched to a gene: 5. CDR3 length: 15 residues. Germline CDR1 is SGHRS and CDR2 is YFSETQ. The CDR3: CASSFRLAEDNEQFF. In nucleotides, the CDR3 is TGCGCCAGCAGCTTCCGACTAGCGGAAGACAATGAGCAGTTCTTC.

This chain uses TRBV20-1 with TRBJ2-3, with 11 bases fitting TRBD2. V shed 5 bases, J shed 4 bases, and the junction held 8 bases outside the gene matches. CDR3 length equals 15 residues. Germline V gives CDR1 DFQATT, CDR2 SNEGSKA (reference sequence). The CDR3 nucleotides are TGCAGTGCTCCCCCGGCTAGCGGGAGGTCAGATACGCAGTATTTT. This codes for CSAPPASGRSDTQYF.

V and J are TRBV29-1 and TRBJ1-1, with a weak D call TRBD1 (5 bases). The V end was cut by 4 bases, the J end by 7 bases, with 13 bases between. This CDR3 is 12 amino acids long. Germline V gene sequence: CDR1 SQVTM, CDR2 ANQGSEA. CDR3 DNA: TGCAGCGTTGGGTTCAGGGAGGGTGAAGCTTTCTTT. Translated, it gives CSVGFREGEAFF.

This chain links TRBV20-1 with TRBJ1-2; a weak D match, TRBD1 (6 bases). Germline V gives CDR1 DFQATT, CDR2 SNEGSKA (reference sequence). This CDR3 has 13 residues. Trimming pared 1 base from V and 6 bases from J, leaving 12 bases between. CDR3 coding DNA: TGCAGTGCTAGAGTGGCAGGGGCTGATGGCTACACCTTC. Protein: CSARVAGADGYTF.

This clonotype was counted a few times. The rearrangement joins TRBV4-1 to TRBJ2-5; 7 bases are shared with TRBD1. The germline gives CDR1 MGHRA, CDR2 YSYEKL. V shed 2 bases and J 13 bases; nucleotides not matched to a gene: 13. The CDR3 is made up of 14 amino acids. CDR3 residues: CASSQPGQNPGGYF. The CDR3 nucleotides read TGCGCCAGCAGCCAACCGGGACAGAACCCCGGTGGGTACTTC.

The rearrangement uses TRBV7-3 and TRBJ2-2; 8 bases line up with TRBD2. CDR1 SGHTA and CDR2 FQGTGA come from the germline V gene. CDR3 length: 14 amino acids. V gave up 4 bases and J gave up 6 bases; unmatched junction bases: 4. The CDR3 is CASSSGTRAGELFF. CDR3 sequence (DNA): TGTGCCAGCAGCTCTGGGACTAGAGCCGGGGAGCTGTTTTTT.

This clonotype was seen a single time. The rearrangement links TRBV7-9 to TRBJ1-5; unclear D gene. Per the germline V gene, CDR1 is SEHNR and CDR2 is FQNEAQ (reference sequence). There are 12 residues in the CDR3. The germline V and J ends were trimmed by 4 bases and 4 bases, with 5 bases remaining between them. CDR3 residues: CASSSLNQPQHF. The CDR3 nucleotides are TGTGCCAGCAGCTCCCTTAATCAGCCCCAGCATTTT.

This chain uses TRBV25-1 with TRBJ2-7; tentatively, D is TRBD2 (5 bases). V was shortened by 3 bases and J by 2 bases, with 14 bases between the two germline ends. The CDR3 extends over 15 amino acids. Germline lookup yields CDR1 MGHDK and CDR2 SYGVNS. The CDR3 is CASSDPWTGTYEQYF. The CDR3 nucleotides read TGTGCCAGCAGTGATCCTTGGACGGGGACCTACGAGCAGTACTTC.

CDR3 bases: TGTGCCAGCAGCCTCCGTGGACGGGCGACTAACTATGGCTACACCTTC. Amino acid sequence: CASSLRGRATNYGYTF. The chain has TRBV6-6 and TRBJ1-2; D not certain. Trimming removed 6 bases at V and 0 bases at J, with 17 bases between. CDR1 and CDR2 (germline): MNHNY, SVGAGI (reference sequence). CDR3 length: 16 residues.

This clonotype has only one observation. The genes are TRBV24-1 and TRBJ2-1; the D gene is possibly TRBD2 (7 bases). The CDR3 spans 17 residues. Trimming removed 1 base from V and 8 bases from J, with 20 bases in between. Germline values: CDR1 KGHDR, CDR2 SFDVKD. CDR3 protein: CATSDLVGPGGGDEQFF. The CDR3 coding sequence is TGTGCCACCAGTGATTTAGTCGGGCCGGGGGGCGGGGATGAGCAGTTCTTC.